A single TCR beta chain is shown here with its context. Its antigen is currently unknown. Germline V CDR1 and CDR2: MNHNS, SASEGT. The CDR3 consists of 14 residues. With V trimmed by 5 bases and J by 0 bases, 4 bases remained unmatched. This entry comes from a study of T cells in Graves' hyperthyroidism and ophthalmopathy. On the study more broadly: At the time of initial diagnosis and before any treatment, peripheral blood was collected.

Findings of the study overall: Stable hyperthyroidism was separated from ophthalmopathy by a model based on 13 V-J features.

RNA transcripts were the template for amplifying TCR beta CDR3 regions. A set of HTBI primers served as the primers for a first-round RT-PCR of the TCR CDR3. A single record per CDR3 protein comes from TCRdb applying MiXCR to the multiplex PCR reads. The sample holds over 150,000 distinct CDR3 sequences; approximately 15% are singletons and the top ten take around 29%. Sequencing was carried out using blood. This sequence was found in a woman aged 45 to 65 with Graves' hyperthyroidism. The chain is built from TRBV6-1 and TRBJ2-7, with 7 bases that match TRBD1. The CDR3 DNA is TGTGCCAGCAGTACCCGGGACAGCTCCTACGAGCAGTACTTC. Protein: CASSTRDSSYEQYF.